The 21 T cell receptor beta chains listed next were all sequenced from one sample in a study of CD8+ T cells in alopecia areata. Sequencing relied on a cDNA template that was reverse transcribed from extracted RNA. Profiled with immunoSEQ multiplex PCR; TCRdb holds only in-frame clones, not every one. The sample has 150,000 to 250,000 clones, about three fifths seen once. Noted treatment: oral pan-JAK inhibitor, 5-10 mg twice daily. The sequenced sample was CD4+ T cells sorted from blood, obtained at week 24, from a patient treated with tofacitinib. All receptors come from a human donor with alopecia areata.

The rearrangement links TRBV15 to TRBJ2-7; 10 nucleotides agree with TRBD2. The germline gives CDR1 LNHNV, CDR2 YYDKDF (reference sequence). Losses at the gene ends were 1 base for V and 4 bases for J; bases not matched to a gene: 4. The CDR3 spans 15 residues. The CDR3 loop reads CATSRGASGSYEQYF. In nucleotides, the CDR3 is TGTGCCACCAGCAGAGGGGCTAGCGGGAGTTACGAGCAGTACTTC.

The chain employs TRBV5-1 and TRBJ1-1; D is perhaps TRBD1 (5 bases). Germline values: CDR1 SGHRS, CDR2 YFSETQ. Trimming cost V 3 bases and J 4 bases, with 13 bases left between them. This CDR3 region has 14 residues. The CDR3 here is CASSSRDGGTEAFF. CDR3 in DNA: TGCGCCAGCAGCTCCCGGGATGGGGGCACTGAAGCTTTCTTT.

This rearrangement joins TRBV19 to TRBJ2-6, with D possibly being TRBD1 (5 bases). In germline, CDR1 is LNHDA, CDR2 SQIVND (reference sequence). The V end lost 10 bases, the J end lost 2 bases, and 15 bases lay between the germline ends. CDR3 size: 15 residues. CDR3 in DNA: TGTGCCACTAAAAGAGGACAAGCTGGGGCCAACGTCCTGACTTTC. It is translated as CATKRGQAGANVLTF.

The chain recombines TRBV7-8 with TRBJ2-5; TRBD1 aligns across 9 bases. The trim removed 5 bases at V and 1 base at J, leaving 8 bases unmatched. This CDR3 is 16 amino acids long. Germline CDR1 and CDR2: SGHVS and FQNEAQ. CDR3 protein: CASSAPGQGSQETQYF. The DNA for the CDR3 is TGTGCCAGCAGCGCCCCGGGACAGGGATCCCAAGAGACCCAGTACTTC. The whole variable domain, remainder taken from reference TRBV7-8 and TRBJ2-5, is GAGVSQSPRYKVAKRGQDVALRCDPISGHVSLFWYQQALGQGPEFLTYFQNEAQLDKSGLPSDRFFAERPEGSVSTLKIQRTQQEDSAVYLCASSAPGQGSQETQYFGPGTRLLVL.

V and J are TRBV5-1 and TRBJ2-5, with 9 bases fitting TRBD1. Germline V gene data show CDR1 as SGHRS and CDR2 as YFSETQ. V trimming: 3 bases; J trimming: 5 bases; junction bases outside the gene matches: 8. This CDR3 spans 15 amino acids. In nucleotides, the CDR3 is TGCGCCAGCAGCTCATACAGGGGGCTGGGTGAGACCCAGTACTTC. It is translated as CASSSYRGLGETQYF.

The CDR3 nucleotides read TGTGCCAGCAGCCAAGAGGCAGTCACAGATACGCAGTATTTT. It translates to CASSQEAVTDTQYF. The chain recombines TRBV4-2 with TRBJ2-3, with D unresolved. Germline V gene sequence: CDR1 LGHNA, CDR2 YNFKEQ. The CDR3 is made up of 14 amino acids. The V and J ends lost 0 bases and 2 bases respectively, with 6 bases between them.

In this sample, this clone turned up a few times. The chain joins TRBV27 to TRBJ2-7; perhaps TRBD2 as D (7 bases). Germline lookup yields CDR1 MNHEY and CDR2 SMNVEV (reference sequence). V was shortened by 5 bases and J by 0 bases, with 14 bases between the two germline ends. CDR3 length: 15 residues. The CDR3 sequence is CASSPRRGGSYEQYF. CDR3 DNA: TGTGCCAGCAGTCCCAGAAGGGGGGGCTCCTACGAGCAGTACTTC.

The V and J genes are TRBV6-5 and TRBJ2-7; TRBD1 might be the D (6 bases). V was clipped by 10 bases and J by 2 bases, with 18 bases between them. Germline-derived CDR1 and CDR2 are MNHEY and SVGAGI. CDR3 length: 14 residues. The CDR3 DNA sequence: TGTGCCACCGCCGGTGGACAGAACACCTACGAGCAGTACTTC. It yields the protein CATAGGQNTYEQYF.

This sequence joins TRBV9 and TRBJ1-2; D is ambiguous. V dropped 0 bases and J dropped 4 bases, with 13 bases sitting between them. CDR3 size: 15 residues. CDR1 is SGDLS, CDR2 YYNGEE, per germline. CDR3 sequence reads: CASSVGGGAGYGYTF. DNA for the CDR3: TGTGCCAGCAGCGTAGGAGGAGGTGCGGGCTATGGCTACACCTTC.

The table lists this clone with a few counts. The same CDR3 can be traced to other DNA sequences in this sample. The chain recombines TRBV27 with TRBJ1-1; D is uncertain. The CDR3 runs to 13 residues. V was clipped by 2 bases and J by 4 bases, with 8 bases between them. Germline V gene sequence: CDR1 MNHEY, CDR2 SMNVEV (reference sequence). CDR3 sequence (DNA): TGTGCCAGCAGTTTAGCTCGGGGCACTGAAGCTTTCTTT. This gives the protein CASSLARGTEAFF.

The chain is built from TRBV1 and TRBJ1-5; the listed D gene, TRBD1, was not tested against the DNA. TRBV1 is marked as a pseudogene. The CDR3 contains 16 residues. In nucleotides, the CDR3 is TGCACCAGCAGCCCCAAGGACAGAGACCCTAATCAGCCCCAGCATTTT. Protein: CTSSPKDRDPNQPQHF.

The chain has TRBV5-6 and TRBJ1-2, with D perhaps TRBD1 (6 bases). From germline, CDR1 is SGHDT and CDR2 YYEEEE. V dropped 8 bases and J dropped 4 bases, with 15 bases sitting between them. This CDR3 is 13 amino acids long. The CDR3 sequence: CASPQGLVYGYTF. The DNA of the CDR3 is TGTGCCAGTCCACAGGGACTAGTCTATGGCTACACCTTC.

The CDR3 DNA reads TGTGCCAGCAGCCGGGGTTTACAGCCCCAGCATTTT. Translation: CASSRGLQPQHF. V and J are TRBV5-6 and TRBJ1-5; D is undetermined. Germline V gene sequence: CDR1 SGHDT, CDR2 YYEEEE. V was trimmed by 4 bases and J by 7 bases, leaving 9 bases between them. The CDR3 loop spans 12 amino acids. The full variable domain, rest sourced from reference TRBV5-6 and TRBJ1-5, is DAGVTQSPTHLIKTRGQQVTLRCSPKSGHDTVSWYQQALGQGPQFIFQYYEEEERQRGNFPDRFSGHQFPNYSSELNVNALLLGDSALYLCASSRGLQPQHFGDGTRLSIL.

V usage is TRBV25-1 and J usage is TRBJ2-3; 9 bases match TRBD2. CDR1 is MGHDK, CDR2 SYGVNS, per germline. V lost 0 bases to trimming and J lost 1 base; unmatched junction nucleotides: 8. The CDR3 runs 18 residues. CDR3 nucleotide sequence: TGTGCCAGCAGTGAATACGGCAAGCGGGAGGTCGGCACAGATACGCAGTATTTT. Its translation: CASSEYGKREVGTDTQYF.

This chain's CDR3 is CASSLGPAVEAFF. The CDR3 coding sequence is TGTGCCAGCAGCTTAGGGCCTGCTGTTGAAGCTTTCTTT. The genes are TRBV11-2 and TRBJ1-1; D gene unclear. The germline V gene has CDR1 SGHAT and CDR2 FQNNGV. CDR3 size: 13 residues. V dropped 1 base and J dropped 7 bases, with 10 bases sitting between them.

This clone was recorded a few times. This chain connects TRBV23-1 to TRBJ1-2, with a weak D call TRBD1 (6 bases). TRBV23-1 is classed as an ORF, of uncertain function. V was clipped by 0 bases and J by 0 bases, with 11 bases between them. CDR3 length equals 16 residues. The CDR3 reads CASSQSRGGTNYGYTF. For the CDR3, the DNA is TGCGCCAGCAGTCAATCGCGGGGGGGCACTAACTATGGCTACACCTTC.

The chain recombines TRBV5-4 with TRBJ2-2; the match to TRBD2 covers 12 bases. CDR1 SGHNT and CDR2 YYREEE come from the germline V gene (reference sequence). The CDR3 is 15 residues long. J gave up 7 bases and V 3 bases, and 4 bases lay outside the gene matches. The CDR3 DNA sequence: TGTGCCAGCAGCTCGACTAGCGGGAGTTTCGGGGAGCTGTTTTTT. Translating gives CASSSTSGSFGELFF.

The V gene is TRBV6-5, the J gene TRBJ1-2, with TRBD1 matching 8 bases. Germline V gene lookup returns CDR1 MNHEY and CDR2 SVGAGI. The CDR3 spans 13 residues. V shed 5 bases, J shed 7 bases, and the junction held 6 bases outside the gene matches. The chain's CDR3 is CASSLDRGSGYTF. CDR3 nucleotides: TGTGCCAGCAGTCTCGACAGGGGAAGTGGCTACACCTTC.

This clone was found a few times. The chain has TRBV18 and TRBJ1-5; 7 bases are a match to TRBD1. CDR1 is KGHSH and CDR2 is LQKENI in the germline V gene. The CDR3 runs to 16 residues. With 2 bases clipped from V and 7 bases from J, the junction kept 11 bases outside the gene matches. The CDR3 region is CASSPGQVSILQPQHF. The CDR3 bases are TGTGCCAGCTCACCAGGACAGGTTTCGATCCTCCAGCCCCAGCATTTT. The complete variable domain, with remaining parts taken from reference TRBV18 and TRBJ1-5, reads NAGVMQNPRHLVRRRGQEARLRCSPMKGHSHVYWYRQLPEEGLKFMVYLQKENIIDESGMPKERFSAEFPKEGPSILRIQQVVRGDSAAYFCASSPGQVSILQPQHFGDGTRLSIL.

This clone has more than one count but fewer than ten. V gene TRBV13 combines with J gene TRBJ2-5; a possible D gene is TRBD1 (5 bases). Germline lookup yields CDR1 PRHDT and CDR2 FYEKMQ (reference sequence). V lost 3 bases to trimming and J lost 3 bases, with 8 bases between them. This CDR3 region has 13 residues. The CDR3 loop is CASSFGHKETQYF. The DNA for the CDR3 is TGTGCCAGCAGCTTCGGACATAAAGAGACCCAGTACTTC.

This clone was picked up a small number of times. The chain couples TRBV7-9 to TRBJ2-5; no clear D gene. Trimming removed 3 bases at V and 6 bases at J, with 5 bases between. Looked up from germline, CDR1 is SEHNR and CDR2 is FQNEAQ (reference sequence). This CDR3 spans 11 amino acids. The CDR3 loop is CASSFEQTQYF. CDR3 DNA sequence: TGTGCCAGCAGCTTTGAGCAGACCCAGTACTTC.